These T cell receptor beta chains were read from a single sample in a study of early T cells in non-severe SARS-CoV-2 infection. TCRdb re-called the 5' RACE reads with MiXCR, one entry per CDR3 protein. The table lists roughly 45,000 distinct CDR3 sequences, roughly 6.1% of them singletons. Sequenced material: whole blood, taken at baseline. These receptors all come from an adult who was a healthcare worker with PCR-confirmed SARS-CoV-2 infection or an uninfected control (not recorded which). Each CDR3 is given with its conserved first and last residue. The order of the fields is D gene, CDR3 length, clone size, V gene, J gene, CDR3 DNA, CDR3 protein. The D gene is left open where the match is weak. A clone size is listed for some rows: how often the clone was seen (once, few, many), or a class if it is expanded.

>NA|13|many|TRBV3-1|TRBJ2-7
TGTGCCAGCAGCCAAGATTTGGTGTACGAGCAGTACTTC
CASSQDLVYEQYF
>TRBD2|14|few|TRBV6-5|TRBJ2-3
TGTGCCAGCACCGCCGGACTAGCCTCCGATACGCAGTATTTT
CASTAGLASDTQYF
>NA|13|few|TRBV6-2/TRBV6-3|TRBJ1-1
TGTGCCAGCAGTTCTGACTCTCCGAGAAAAGCTTTCTTT
CASSSDSPRKAFF
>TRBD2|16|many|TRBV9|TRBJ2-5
TGTGCCAGCAGCGTAGGGTCGGGAGGCCCCCAAGAGACCCAGTACTTC
CASSVGSGGPQETQYF
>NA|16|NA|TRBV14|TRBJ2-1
TGTGCCAGCAGCCCGTCGTTACTTCAAACTTACAATGAGCAGTTCTTC
CASSPSLLQTYNEQFF
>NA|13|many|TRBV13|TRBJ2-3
TGTGCCAGCAGCTTAAAAGGGAGAGATACGCAGTATTTT
CASSLKGRDTQYF
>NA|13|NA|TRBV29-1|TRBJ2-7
TGCAGCGTGGGGGATGACAGCTCCTACGAGCAGTACTTC
CSVGDDSSYEQYF
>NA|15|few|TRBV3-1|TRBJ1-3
TGTGCCAGCAGCCCCGGGACAAGCTCTGGAAACACCATATATTTT
CASSPGTSSGNTIYF
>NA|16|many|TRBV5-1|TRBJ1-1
TGCGCCAGCAGCTTGGGTGCAGGGGTTACGAACACTGAAGCTTTCTTT
CASSLGAGVTNTEAFF
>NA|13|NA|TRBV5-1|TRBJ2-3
TGCGCCAGCAGCGACCTAATCACAGATACGCAGTATTTT
CASSDLITDTQYF
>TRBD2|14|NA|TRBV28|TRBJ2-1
TGTGCCAGCAGTACCCGCGGGAGGGCAAATGAGCAGTTCTTC
CASSTRGRANEQFF
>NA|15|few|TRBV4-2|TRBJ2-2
TGTGCCAGCAGCTACGACACCGAAGGCACCGGGGAGCTGTTTTTT
CASSYDTEGTGELFF
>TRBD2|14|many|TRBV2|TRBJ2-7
TGTGCCACCACGACGGGACTAGCGGCCTACGAGCAGTACTTC
CATTTGLAAYEQYF
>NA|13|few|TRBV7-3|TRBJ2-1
TGTGCCAGCAGCTCCCCCGGCAACCCAGAGCAGTTCTTC
CASSSPGNPEQFF
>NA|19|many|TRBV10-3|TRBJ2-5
TGTGCCATCAGTGAGTCAAGGAAACAGGGCGAATCGTACCAAGAGACCCAGTACTTC
CAISESRKQGESYQETQYF
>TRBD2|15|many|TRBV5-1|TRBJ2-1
TGCGCCAGCAGCTTGAGCCAGCGGGAGCGTAATGAGCAGTTCTTC
CASSLSQRERNEQFF
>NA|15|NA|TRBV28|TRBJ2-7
TGTGCCAGCAGACCACAGGTCGGGGGTCGTTACGAGCAGTACTTC
CASRPQVGGRYEQYF
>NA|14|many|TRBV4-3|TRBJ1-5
TGCGCCAGCAGCCAAGCGATGGGCCGTCAGCCCCAGCATTTT
CASSQAMGRQPQHF
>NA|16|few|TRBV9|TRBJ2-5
TGTGCCAGCAGCCGAGAGATGGGGGCTAGTTGGGAGACCCAGTACTTC
CASSREMGASWETQYF
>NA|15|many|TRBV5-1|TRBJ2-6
TGCGCCAGCAGCCAAGGGGTCTCTGGGGCCAACGTCCTGACTTTC
CASSQGVSGANVLTF
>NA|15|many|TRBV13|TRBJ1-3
TGTGCCAGCAGCCCCGACGGTCTCCCTGGAAACACCATATATTTT
CASSPDGLPGNTIYF
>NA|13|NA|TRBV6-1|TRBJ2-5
TGTGCCAGCGCCGCGGACACCCAAGAGACCCAGTACTTC
CASAADTQETQYF
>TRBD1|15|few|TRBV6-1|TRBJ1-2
TGTGCCAGCAGTGAATCAAACAGGGGCGGCTATGGCTACACCTTC
CASSESNRGGYGYTF
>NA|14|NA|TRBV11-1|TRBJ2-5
TGTGCCAGCAGCTTAGTATTGTTTCAAGAGACCCAGTACTTC
CASSLVLFQETQYF
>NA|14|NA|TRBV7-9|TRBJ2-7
TGTGCCAGCAGCCCCGACAGGCCTCATGGGGAGCAGTACTTC
CASSPDRPHGEQYF
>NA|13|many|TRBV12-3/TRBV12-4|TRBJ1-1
TGTGCCAGCAACCCGACACCTAACACTGAAGCTTTCTTT
CASNPTPNTEAFF
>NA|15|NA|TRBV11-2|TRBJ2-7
TGTGCCAGCAGCTTTACAGGGACGCCCGTTGGCGAGCAGTACTTC
CASSFTGTPVGEQYF
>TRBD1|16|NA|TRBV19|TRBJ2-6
TGTGCCAGTAGCAGCGACAGGGCCCCCGGGGCCAACGTCCTGACTTTC
CASSSDRAPGANVLTF
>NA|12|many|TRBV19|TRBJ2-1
TGTGCCAGTAGTTCTTCAGGCGAAGGGCAGTTCTTC
CASSSSGEGQFF
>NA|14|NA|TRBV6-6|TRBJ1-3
TGTGCCAGCAGTTACAAGGCAGAAGGAAACACCATATATTTT
CASSYKAEGNTIYF
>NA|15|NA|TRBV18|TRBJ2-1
TGTGCCAGCGCCCCACTACCCCCTCCTTACAATGAGCAGTTCTTC
CASAPLPPPYNEQFF
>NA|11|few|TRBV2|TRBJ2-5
TGTGCCAGCAGTGAATCGGAGACCCAGTACTTC
CASSESETQYF
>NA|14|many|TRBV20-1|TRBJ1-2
TGCAGTGCTAGGGATCAACTAGGGCTCTATGGCTACACCTTC
CSARDQLGLYGYTF
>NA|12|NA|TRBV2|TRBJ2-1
TGTGCCAGCAGTGTTTCGAGCGATGAGCAGTTCTTC
CASSVSSDEQFF
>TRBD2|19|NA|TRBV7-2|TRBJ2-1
TGTGTCAGCGCGGGGACGCTGGGACTAGCGGGCGTCCCAGGAGATGAGCAGTTCTTC
CVSAGTLGLAGVPGDEQFF
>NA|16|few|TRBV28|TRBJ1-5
TGTGCCAGCAGCCTTAACCAGGGGTATAGCAATCAGCCCCAGCATTTT
CASSLNQGYSNQPQHF
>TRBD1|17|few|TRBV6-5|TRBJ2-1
TGTGCCAGCAGGCGGGCGGGACAGGGGTACCCCTACAATGAGCAGTTCTTC
CASRRAGQGYPYNEQFF
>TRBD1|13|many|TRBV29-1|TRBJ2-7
TGCAGCGTTGAGGACAGGCGAACCTACGAGCAGTACTTC
CSVEDRRTYEQYF
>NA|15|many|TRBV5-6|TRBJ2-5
TGTGCCAGCAGCTTGGCAGGGGCCGGGGAGGAGACCCAGTACTTC
CASSLAGAGEETQYF
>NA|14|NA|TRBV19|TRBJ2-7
TGTGCCAGTAGTATAGAGGAGGGAGCCTACGAGCAGTACTTC
CASSIEEGAYEQYF
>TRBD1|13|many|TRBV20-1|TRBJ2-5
TGCAGTGCTACGACAGGGGGTCGGGAGACCCAGTACTTC
CSATTGGRETQYF
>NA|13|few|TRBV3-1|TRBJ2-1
TGTGCCAGCAGCCACCGACAGGACAATGAGCAGTTCTTC
CASSHRQDNEQFF
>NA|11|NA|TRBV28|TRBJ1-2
TGTGCCAGCAGTGGCACAAGGGGCTACACCTTC
CASSGTRGYTF
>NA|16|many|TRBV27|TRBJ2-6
TGTGCCAGCAGTTTGGCAGGCCGCTCTGGGGCCAACGTCCTGACTTTC
CASSLAGRSGANVLTF
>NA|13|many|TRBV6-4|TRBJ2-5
TGTGCCAGCAGTGGCGTCTATGGTGAGACCCAGTACTTC
CASSGVYGETQYF
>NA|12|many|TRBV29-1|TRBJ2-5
TGCAGCGTCGAATGGAGGGGTGAGACCCAGTACTTC
CSVEWRGETQYF
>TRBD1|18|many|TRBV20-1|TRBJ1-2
TGCAGTGCTGTGACAGGGCCCATTACTCAACCTCAAAACTATGGCTACACCTTC
CSAVTGPITQPQNYGYTF
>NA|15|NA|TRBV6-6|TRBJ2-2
TGTGCCAGCATCCCCGGGAGTCAGCTCTTCGGGGAGCTGTTTTTT
CASIPGSQLFGELFF
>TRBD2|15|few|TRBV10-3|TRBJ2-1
TGTGCCATCAGTGAACCGGGAGGGCCCGCCAATGAGCAGTTCTTC
CAISEPGGPANEQFF
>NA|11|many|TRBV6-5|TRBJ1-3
TGTGCCAGCATAAGGGGAAACACCATATATTTT
CASIRGNTIYF
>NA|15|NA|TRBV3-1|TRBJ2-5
TGTGCCAGCAGCCAAGAATTTGGCAGACAAGAGACCCAGTACTTC
CASSQEFGRQETQYF
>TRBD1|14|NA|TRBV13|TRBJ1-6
TGTGCCAGCAGCTTAGGGACAGGGGATTCACCCCTCCACTTT
CASSLGTGDSPLHF